This T cell receptor (beta chain) stems from a study of shared T cell receptors in the human thymus. TCRdb's table, derived via immunoSEQ multiplex PCR, lists solely in-frame clones and lacks some. The sample includes about 540,000 clones, about four fifths of them seen just once. The CDR3 has 14 amino acids. Germline lookup yields CDR1 ENHRY and CDR2 SYGVKD. These data were likewise used in another study, on human thymus T cells. That paper notes: Congenital heart defects were the reason for the corrective surgery that the donors, healthy Finnish infants, were having. Thymus pieces cut out during corrective heart surgery were the tissue that was used. There appeared to be biased usage of V and J genes in thymic and blood repertoires.

The receptor's source is a boy younger than two with a congenital heart defect. The rearrangement uses TRBV10-3 and TRBJ2-5; D is ambiguous. The tail of the sequence fits TRBJ2-7 better, so the J call may be wrong. The sample consisted of thymocytes. CDR3 nucleotide sequence: TGTGCCATCAGTCACGTACCAAGCTCCTACGAGCAGTACTTC. Translated: CAISHVPSSYEQYF.